A selection of T cell receptor beta chains follows, all from one sample in a study of blood T cell repertoires in COVID-19. TCRdb's copy holds only in-frame clones and misses some; the assay was immunoSEQ multiplex PCR. The sample contains 250,000 to 350,000 clones, 87% of which appear only once. The sequenced sample consisted of PBMCs or T cells enriched from blood (not recorded which). The receptors stem from a woman aged 30 to 39 who had recovered from COVID-19. Both conserved end residues are part of each CDR3. The order of the fields is V gene, J gene, CDR3 protein.

TRBV4-2	TRBJ1-3	CASSQGTGSGNTIYF
TRBV18	TRBJ2-7	CASSQQAYEQYF
TRBV2	TRBJ2-5	CASSLFGAGHVETQYF
TRBV28	TRBJ1-5	CASTGLNQPQHF
TRBV2	TRBJ2-7	CASRDGTSGRNEQYF
TRBV30	TRBJ1-1	CAGGKMNTEAFF
TRBV5-1	TRBJ1-2	CASSLGLLQGYGYTF
TRBV6-5	TRBJ2-1	CASSISGDSYNEQFF
TRBV12-3/TRBV12-4	TRBJ1-1	CASTLDSEAFF
TRBV11-2	TRBJ2-3	CASRRGRGAGSDTQYF
TRBV4-1	TRBJ2-7	CASSQEPTGFSYEQYF
TRBV30	TRBJ1-1	CAWRNMGRATEAFF
TRBV5-1	TRBJ2-7	CASSLDSGGPTYEQYF
TRBV19	TRBJ2-1	CASSVAGRYNEQFF
TRBV11-3	TRBJ1-6	CASSRGQGLSSYNSPLHF
TRBV6-6	TRBJ2-3	CASSRDLAGGPWSTDTQYF
TRBV5-1	TRBJ1-2	CASSLAPGTGGIYGYTF
TRBV30	TRBJ1-4	CAWSVLTGRSEKLFF
TRBV6-5	TRBJ1-1	CASSYVRGDEAFF
TRBV7-2	TRBJ2-7	CASSLSSSVPFEQYF
TRBV27	TRBJ1-5	CASSLSAGVQPQHF
TRBV18	TRBJ1-6	CASSLSPGTGANSPLHF
TRBV2	TRBJ2-3	CASRTSGGAEASTDTQYF
TRBV7-2	TRBJ2-5	CASSYDRGQETQYF
TRBV7-9	TRBJ2-7	CASSLVSQRGVYEQYF
TRBV10-3	TRBJ1-1	CAISESLHQGEAFF
TRBV7-2	TRBJ1-1	CASSLVSGEGTEAFF
TRBV2	TRBJ1-2	CASSYQGLVYGYTF
TRBV5-6	TRBJ2-1	CASSLKGGAYNEQFF
TRBV27	TRBJ1-2	CASSLSYNGQGSGYTF